This T cell receptor beta chain is from a study of monozygotic twins with inflammatory bowel disease (dated by TCRdb to about 2019). For context, the study as a whole: In total, some 30 monozygotic twin pairs made up the full study: 19 Danish pairs, all IBD-discordant, plus nine German pairs, of which four were IBD-concordant and five were IBD-discordant. Within discordant pairs, disease-associated traits were sought mainly by comparing IBD patients with their genetically identical healthy co-twins. Each individual had, on average, about 151 000 unique TCRalpha sequences and 181 000 unique TCRbeta sequences available for analysis. The study at large found these results: IBD patients had lower TCRbeta repertoire diversity, measured by the inverse Simpson index, than their healthy co-twins. No single strong signal or clonotype linked to IBD turned up in the results, so the idea that one exists was not supported. No difference in repertoire similarity was observed between concordant and discordant twins, possibly owing to limited statistical power. The analysis was unable to tell apart different T cell subtypes. Because patients were on differing immunosuppressive treatments, the repertoires may have picked up extra background noise and inter-individual variability. Fewer clonotypes were shared with other individuals by IBD patients than by healthy twins, most markedly in patients showing signs of disease activity.

From each donor, a roughly 2.7 ml peripheral blood sample was collected into PAXgene tubes and stored at -80 degrees C. Without T cell sorting, total RNA was isolated from whole blood using the PAXgene blood miRNA kit on an automated QIAcube. Peripheral blood from monozygotic twin pairs concordant or discordant for inflammatory bowel disease was subjected to deep TCRalpha and TCRbeta repertoire profiling with unique molecular barcoding. Smoking habits were recorded for all twin pairs, and individuals were classified as current, former or never smokers. The receptor library was made with 5' RACE. For each TCR library, around 3,500 ng of total RNA was used. For each sample, cDNA synthesis with SMARTScribe reverse transcriptase was split into eight separate reactions. During cDNA synthesis, unique molecular identifiers containing a 6-nucleotide sample barcode were introduced by template switching. Amplification of TCRalpha and TCRbeta cDNA involved two nested PCRs of about 15 and 9 cycles, and each PCR was followed by bead purification. Before amplification, the cDNA was treated with uracil DNA-glycosylase and purified using the QIAquick PCR purification kit. The second PCR added Illumina TruSeq-compatible adapters along with sample-specific barcodes. TapeStation and Qubit were used to check library quality and concentration, and 4.5 to 6 ng of each library was pooled. Pooled libraries were sequenced on an Illumina HiSeq2500 single-index Rapid Run with 2 x 100 bp reads and custom sequencing primers. The paper's processing steps were these. UMI-based consensus assembly with MiGEC version 1.2.6 was used to correct PCR and sequencing errors. MiXCR version 2.1.1 was used for V(D)J alignment, clonotype assembly and CDR3 extraction. To normalise gene usage, clonotype sharing and MAIT/NKT TCR abundance, the analysis used the top 1000, 10 000 and 20 000 clonotypes per sample. After downsampling to 27 000 UMIs, diversity was calculated as the inverse Simpson index using the vegan R package. Paired Mann-Whitney U tests were applied to discordant twin pairs, with Benjamini-Hochberg correction for multiple testing. The reads went through TCRdb reprocessing, and each CDR3 protein sequence gets one entry with no DNA. The V and J calls come from TCRdb's annotation, not from the publication. The table held for this sample gives some 400,000 distinct CDR3 sequences. Roughly 2.3% of the sample lies in the top ten.

Measured from the cysteine to the phenylalanine, the CDR3 is 17 residues long. No DNA was logged. For CDR1 and CDR2, the germline V gene lists MNHEY and SVGAGI. As regards this clonotype: Its target antigen remains unknown.

This sequence uses TRBV6-5 and TRBJ1-6; the D gene TCRdb calls, TRBD1, cannot be checked with no DNA. The clonotype was recovered from a human donor with ulcerative colitis or Crohn's disease, or a healthy co-twin of an affected twin (not recorded which). The sequenced sample consisted of blood. CDR3 loop: CASSYGGGAAYNSPLHF.